Sequencing of this T cell receptor (beta chain) was carried out in a study of T cells after posttransplantation cyclophosphamide. With respect to this clone: Its antigen remains unidentified.

A marrow graft followed busulfan-fludarabine conditioning, with cyclophosphamide on days +3 and +4. The junction had 2 bases not matched to a gene; V was cut back by 5 bases and J by 8 bases. The CDR3 has 13 amino acids. Germline V gene sequence: CDR1 SNHLY, CDR2 FYNNEI. Study findings and constraints: Donor CD8+ memory clones often dominated recipient blood repertoires at later times. Recipient CMV seropositivity and CMV reactivation strongly tracked TRB clonality. TRB overlap between skin or GI tissue T cells and blood was limited.

Generated by immunoSEQ multiplex PCR, the TCRdb table keeps only in-frame clones and is missing some. The table has about 4,300 clones, about 79% seen once. This specimen consisted of PBMCs, obtained after allogeneic stem cell transplant with posttransplant cyclophosphamide. The V gene is TRBV2, the J gene TRBJ2-1; 11 bases are shared with TRBD2. The sequence was obtained from a male patient between 35 and 55 years old who received an allogeneic stem cell transplant from a related donor, was CMV-positive, and had acute and chronic GVHD. Some T cells may arise from the graft donor. DNA for the CDR3: TGTGCCAGCAGTCTAGCGGGAGGCGATGAGCAGTTCTTC. This encodes CASSLAGGDEQFF.